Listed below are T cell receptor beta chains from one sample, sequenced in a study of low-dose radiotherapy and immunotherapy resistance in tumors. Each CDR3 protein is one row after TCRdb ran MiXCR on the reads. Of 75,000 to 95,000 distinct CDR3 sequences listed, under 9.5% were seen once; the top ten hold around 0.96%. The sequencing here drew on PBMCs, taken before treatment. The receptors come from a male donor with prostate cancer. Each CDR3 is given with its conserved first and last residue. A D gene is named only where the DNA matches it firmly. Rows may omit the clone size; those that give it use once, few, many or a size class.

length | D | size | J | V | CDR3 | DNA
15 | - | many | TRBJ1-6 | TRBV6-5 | CASSYLTDYNSPLHF | TGTGCCAGCAGTTACTTGACGGACTATAATTCACCCCTCCACTTT
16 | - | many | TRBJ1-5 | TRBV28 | CASSLSPRKVGQPQHF | TGTGCCAGCAGTTTATCCCCCCGGAAGGTGGGACAGCCCCAGCATTTT
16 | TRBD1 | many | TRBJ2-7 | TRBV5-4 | CASSFLIGTGGVEQYF | TGTGCCAGCAGCTTCCTAATCGGGACAGGGGGCGTTGAGCAGTACTTC
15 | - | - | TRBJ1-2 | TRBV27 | CASSLSGTGGYGYTF | TGTGCCAGCAGTTTATCCGGGACCGGTGGCTATGGCTACACCTTC
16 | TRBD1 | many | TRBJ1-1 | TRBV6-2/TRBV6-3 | CASSSPSWTGNTEAFF | TGTGCCAGCAGTTCCCCCTCCTGGACAGGGAACACTGAAGCTTTCTTT
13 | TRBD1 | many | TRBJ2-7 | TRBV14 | CASSETGVYEQYF | TGTGCCAGCAGCGAGACAGGGGTGTACGAGCAGTACTTC
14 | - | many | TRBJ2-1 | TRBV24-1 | CATSDVPGYHEQFF | TGTGCCACCAGTGATGTACCAGGGTACCATGAGCAGTTCTTC
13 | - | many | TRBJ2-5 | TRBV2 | CASSGEGGETQYF | TGTGCCAGCAGTGGGGAAGGAGGAGAGACCCAGTACTTC
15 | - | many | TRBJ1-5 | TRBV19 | CASSIDTAVNQPQHF | TGTGCCAGTAGTATAGATACGGCAGTCAATCAGCCCCAGCATTTT
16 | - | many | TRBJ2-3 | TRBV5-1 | CASSHDWNSSTDTQYF | TGCGCCAGCAGCCATGACTGGAACTCTAGCACAGATACGCAGTATTTT
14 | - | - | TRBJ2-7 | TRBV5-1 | CASSSTQGTYEQYF | TGCGCCAGCAGCTCAACGCAGGGTACCTACGAGCAGTACTTC
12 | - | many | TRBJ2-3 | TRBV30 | CACVSGTDTQYF | TGTGCCTGCGTAAGCGGTACAGATACGCAGTATTTT
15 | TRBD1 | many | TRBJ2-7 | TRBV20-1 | CSARDPGTASYEQYF | TGCAGTGCTAGAGATCCCGGGACAGCGTCCTACGAGCAGTACTTC
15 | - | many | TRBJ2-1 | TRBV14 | CASSQVGSRYNEQFF | TGTGCCAGCAGCCAAGTCGGGAGCCGATACAATGAGCAGTTCTTC
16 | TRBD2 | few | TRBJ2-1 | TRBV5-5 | CASSFGTSGRGNEQFF | TGTGCCAGCAGCTTTGGTACTAGCGGGAGGGGAAATGAGCAGTTCTTC
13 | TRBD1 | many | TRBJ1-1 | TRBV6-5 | CASSLTGDTEAFF | TGTGCCAGCAGTCTGACAGGGGACACTGAAGCTTTCTTT
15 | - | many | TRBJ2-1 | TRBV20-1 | CSAGSTYNSYNEQFF | TGCAGTGCCGGATCGACTTACAACTCCTACAATGAGCAGTTCTTC
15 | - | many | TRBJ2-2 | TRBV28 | CASSIIRVSTGELFF | TGTGCCAGCAGTATTATCAGGGTTTCCACCGGGGAGCTGTTTTTT
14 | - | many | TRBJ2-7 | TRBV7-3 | CASSSVGSTGEQYF | TGTGCCAGCAGCTCCGTCGGGTCTACGGGAGAGCAGTACTTC
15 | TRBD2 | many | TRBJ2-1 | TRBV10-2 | CASSPGLAKDNEQFF | TGCGCCAGCAGTCCGGGACTAGCAAAGGACAATGAGCAGTTCTTC
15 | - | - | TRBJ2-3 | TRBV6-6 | CASRGGIARSDTQYF | TGTGCCAGCAGGGGGGGCATCGCGAGGTCAGATACGCAGTATTTT
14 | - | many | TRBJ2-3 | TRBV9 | CASSVSPGTDTQYF | TGTGCCAGCAGCGTATCGCCCGGCACAGATACGCAGTATTTT
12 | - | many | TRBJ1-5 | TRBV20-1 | CSAGTGGQPQHF | TGCAGTGCTGGAACGGGTGGTCAGCCCCAGCATTTT
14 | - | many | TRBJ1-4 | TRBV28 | CASSFGSSNEKLFF | TGTGCCAGCAGTTTTGGTTCGTCTAATGAAAAACTGTTTTTT
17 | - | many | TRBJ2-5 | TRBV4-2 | CASSQVVQGGLQETQYF | TGTGCCAGCAGCCAAGTCGTGCAGGGCGGATTACAAGAGACCCAGTACTTC
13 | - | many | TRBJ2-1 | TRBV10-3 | CAITAGTYNEQFF | TGTGCCATCACGGCCGGGACCTACAATGAGCAGTTCTTC
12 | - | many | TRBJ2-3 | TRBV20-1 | CSATLVKGEQYF | TGCAGTGCCACCCTGGTTAAGGGGGAGCAGTATTTT
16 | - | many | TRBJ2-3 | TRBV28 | CASSEGGGRGTDTQYF | TGTGCCAGCAGTGAAGGAGGCGGCAGGGGCACAGATACGCAGTATTTT
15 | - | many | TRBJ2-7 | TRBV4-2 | CASSQELWEPYEQYF | TGTGCCAGCAGCCAAGAATTGTGGGAGCCTTACGAGCAGTACTTC